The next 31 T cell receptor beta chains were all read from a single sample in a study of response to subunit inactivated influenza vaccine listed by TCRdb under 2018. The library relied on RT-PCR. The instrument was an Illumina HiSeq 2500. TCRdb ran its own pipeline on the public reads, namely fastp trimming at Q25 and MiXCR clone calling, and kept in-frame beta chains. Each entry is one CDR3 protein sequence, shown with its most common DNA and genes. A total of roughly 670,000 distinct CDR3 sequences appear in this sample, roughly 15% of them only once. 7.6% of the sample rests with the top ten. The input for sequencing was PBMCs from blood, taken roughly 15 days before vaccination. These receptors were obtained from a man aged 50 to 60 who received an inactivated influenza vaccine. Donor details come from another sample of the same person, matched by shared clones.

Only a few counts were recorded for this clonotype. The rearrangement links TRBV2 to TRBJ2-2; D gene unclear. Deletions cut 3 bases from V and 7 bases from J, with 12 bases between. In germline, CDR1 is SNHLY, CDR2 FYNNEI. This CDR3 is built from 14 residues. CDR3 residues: CASSDRAQLGELFF. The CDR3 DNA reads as TGTGCCAGCAGTGATAGGGCCCAGCTCGGGGAGCTGTTTTTT.

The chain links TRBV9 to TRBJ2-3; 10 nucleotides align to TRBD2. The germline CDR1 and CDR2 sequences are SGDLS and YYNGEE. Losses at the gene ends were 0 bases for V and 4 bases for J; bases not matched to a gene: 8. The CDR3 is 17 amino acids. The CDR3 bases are TGTGCCAGCAGCGTAGACCAGCGGGGGGGCAGATCAGATACGCAGTATTTT. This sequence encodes CASSVDQRGGRSDTQYF.

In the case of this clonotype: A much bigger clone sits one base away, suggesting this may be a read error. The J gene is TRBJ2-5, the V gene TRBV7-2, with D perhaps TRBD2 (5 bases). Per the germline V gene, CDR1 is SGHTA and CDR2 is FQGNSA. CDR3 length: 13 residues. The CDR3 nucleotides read TGTCCCAGCAGCCTGACTAACCAAGAGACCCAGTACTTC. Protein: CPSSLTNQETQYF.

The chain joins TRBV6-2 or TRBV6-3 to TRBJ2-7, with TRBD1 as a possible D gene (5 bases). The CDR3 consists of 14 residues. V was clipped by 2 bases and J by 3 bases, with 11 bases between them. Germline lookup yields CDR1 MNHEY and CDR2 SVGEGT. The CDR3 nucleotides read TGTGCCAGCAGTTACGGCCGACAGCTCTACGAGCAGTACTTC. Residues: CASSYGRQLYEQYF.

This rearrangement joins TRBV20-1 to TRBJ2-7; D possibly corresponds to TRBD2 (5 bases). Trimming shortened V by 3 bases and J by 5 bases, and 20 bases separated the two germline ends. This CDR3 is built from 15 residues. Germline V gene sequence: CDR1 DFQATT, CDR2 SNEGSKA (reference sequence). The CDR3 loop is CSARSPEGTFNEQYF. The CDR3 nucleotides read TGCAGTGCTAGGAGCCCAGAGGGAACTTTCAACGAGCAGTACTTC.

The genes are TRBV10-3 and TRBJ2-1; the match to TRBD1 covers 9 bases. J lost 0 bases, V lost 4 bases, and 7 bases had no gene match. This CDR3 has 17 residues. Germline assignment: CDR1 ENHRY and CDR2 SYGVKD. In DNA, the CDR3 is TGTGCCATCAGTGGGACAGGGGAGGGGTACTCCTACAATGAGCAGTTCTTC. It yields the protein CAISGTGEGYSYNEQFF.

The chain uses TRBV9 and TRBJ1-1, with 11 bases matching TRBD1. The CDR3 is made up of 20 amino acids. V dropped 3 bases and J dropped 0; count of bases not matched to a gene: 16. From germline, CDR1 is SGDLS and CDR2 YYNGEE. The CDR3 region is CASSGSSGWDRGNLNTEAFF. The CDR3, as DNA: TGTGCCAGCAGCGGGAGCTCTGGTTGGGACAGGGGGAACTTGAACACTGAAGCTTTCTTT.

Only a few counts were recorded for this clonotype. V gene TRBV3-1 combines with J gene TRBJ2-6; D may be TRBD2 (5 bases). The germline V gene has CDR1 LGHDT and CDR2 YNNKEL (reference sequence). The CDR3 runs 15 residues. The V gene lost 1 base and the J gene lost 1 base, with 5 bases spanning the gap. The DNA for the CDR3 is TGTGCCAGCAGCCAAGCGGGGTCTGGGGCCAACGTCCTGACTTTC. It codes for CASSQAGSGANVLTF.

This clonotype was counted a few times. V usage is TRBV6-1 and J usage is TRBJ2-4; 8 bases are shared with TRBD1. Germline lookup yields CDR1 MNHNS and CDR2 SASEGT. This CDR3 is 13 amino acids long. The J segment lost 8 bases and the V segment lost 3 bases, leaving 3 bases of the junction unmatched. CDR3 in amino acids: CASSDHRGYIQYF. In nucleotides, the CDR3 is TGTGCCAGCAGTGACCACAGGGGGTACATTCAGTACTTC.

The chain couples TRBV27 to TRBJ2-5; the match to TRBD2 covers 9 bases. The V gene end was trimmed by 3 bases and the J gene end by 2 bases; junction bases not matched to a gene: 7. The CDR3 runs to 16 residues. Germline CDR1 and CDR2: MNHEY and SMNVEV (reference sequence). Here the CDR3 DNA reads TGTGCCAGCAGTTTCAGCCCAGCGGGGGGACAAGAGACCCAGTACTTC. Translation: CASSFSPAGGQETQYF.

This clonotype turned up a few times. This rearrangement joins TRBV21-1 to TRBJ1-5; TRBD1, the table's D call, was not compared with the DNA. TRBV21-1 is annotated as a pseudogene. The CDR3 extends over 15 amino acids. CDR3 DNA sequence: TGTGCCAGCACCCCCCCAGGGGTCAACAATCAGCCCCAGCATTTT. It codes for CASTPPGVNNQPQHF.

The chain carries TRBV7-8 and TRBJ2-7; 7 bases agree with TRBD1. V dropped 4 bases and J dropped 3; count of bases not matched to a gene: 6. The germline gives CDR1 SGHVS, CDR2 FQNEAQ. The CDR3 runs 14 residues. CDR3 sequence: CASSYGQEFYEQYF. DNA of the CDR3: TGTGCCAGCAGCTACGGACAGGAGTTCTACGAGCAGTACTTC.

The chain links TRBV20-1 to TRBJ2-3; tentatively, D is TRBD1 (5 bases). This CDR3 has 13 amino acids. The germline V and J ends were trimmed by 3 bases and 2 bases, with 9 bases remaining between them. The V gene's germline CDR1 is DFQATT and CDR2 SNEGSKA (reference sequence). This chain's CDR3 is CSASIGATDTQYF. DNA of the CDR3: TGCAGTGCTAGTATTGGGGCCACAGATACGCAGTATTTT.

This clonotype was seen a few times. The CDR3 region is CASSRGRRSSYEQYF. In DNA form, the CDR3 reads TGTGCCAGCAGCCGGGGACGGCGAAGCTCCTACGAGCAGTACTTC. This rearrangement joins TRBV7-2 to TRBJ2-7; D may match TRBD1 or TRBD2 (5 bases each). V was clipped by 5 bases and J by 0 bases, with 14 bases between them. Germline V gene sequence: CDR1 SGHTA, CDR2 FQGNSA. CDR3 length equals 15 residues. The variable domain in full, with the rest retrieved from reference TRBV7-2 and TRBJ2-7, is GAGVSQSPSNKVTEKGKDVELRCDPISGHTALYWYRQSLGQGLEFLIYFQGNSAPDKSGLPSDRFSAERTGGSVSTLTIQRTQQEDSAVYLCASSRGRRSSYEQYFGPGTRLTVT.

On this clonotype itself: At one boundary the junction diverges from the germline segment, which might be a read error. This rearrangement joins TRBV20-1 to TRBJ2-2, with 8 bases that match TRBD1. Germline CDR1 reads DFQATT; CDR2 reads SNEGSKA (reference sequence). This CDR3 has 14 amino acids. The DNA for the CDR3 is TGCAGTGCGCGACAGGGGCCGAACGCCGGGGAGCTGTTTTTT. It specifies CSARQGPNAGELFF.

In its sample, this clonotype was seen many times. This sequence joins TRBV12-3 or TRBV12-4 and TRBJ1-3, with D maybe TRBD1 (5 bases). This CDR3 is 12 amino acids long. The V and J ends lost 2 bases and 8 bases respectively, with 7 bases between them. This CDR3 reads CASSLQGYTIYF. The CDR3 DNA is TGTGCCAGCAGTTTACAGGGATACACCATATATTTT.

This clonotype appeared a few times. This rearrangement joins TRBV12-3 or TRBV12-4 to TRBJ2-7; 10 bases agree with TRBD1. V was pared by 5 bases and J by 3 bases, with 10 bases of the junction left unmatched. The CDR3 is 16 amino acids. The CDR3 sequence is CASSPRDRGLIYEQYF. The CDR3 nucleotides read TGTGCCAGCAGTCCCCGGGACAGGGGACTTATCTACGAGCAGTACTTC.

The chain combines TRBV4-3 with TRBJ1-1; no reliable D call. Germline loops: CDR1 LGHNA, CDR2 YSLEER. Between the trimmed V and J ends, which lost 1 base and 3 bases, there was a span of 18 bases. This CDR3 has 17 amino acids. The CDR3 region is CASSQGSKKYTDTEAFF. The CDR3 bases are TGCGCCAGCAGCCAAGGCTCTAAGAAGTATACGGACACTGAAGCTTTCTTT.

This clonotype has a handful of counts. In nucleotides, the CDR3 is TGTGCCAGCAGCTTAGTGGGACAGGGGGATTCACCCCTCCACTTT. Protein sequence: CASSLVGQGDSPLHF. V usage is TRBV7-2 and J usage is TRBJ1-6; 11 nucleotides line up with TRBD1. Trimming cost V 1 base and J 8 bases; bases outside gene matches: 1. Germline loops: CDR1 SGHTA, CDR2 FQGNSA. The CDR3 is 15 residues long.

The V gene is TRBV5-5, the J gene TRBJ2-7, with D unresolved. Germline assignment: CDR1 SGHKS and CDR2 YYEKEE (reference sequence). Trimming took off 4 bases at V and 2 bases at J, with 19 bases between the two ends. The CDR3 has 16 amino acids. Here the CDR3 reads CASSPPLAGRAYEQYF. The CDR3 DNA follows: TGTGCCAGCAGCCCACCCCTGGCCGGTAGGGCCTACGAGCAGTACTTC. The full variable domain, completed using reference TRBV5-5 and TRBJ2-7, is DAGVTQSPTHLIKTRGQQVTLRCSPISGHKSVSWYQQVLGQGPQFIFQYYEKEERGRGNFPDRFSARQFPNYSSELNVNALLLGDSALYLCASSPPLAGRAYEQYFGPGTRLTVT.

The CDR3 DNA follows: TGTGCAAGTCGTGCTTCCCATACGGCGGGGGGGCTCAATGAGCAGTTCTTC. It encodes CASRASHTAGGLNEQFF. The chain couples TRBV12-2 to TRBJ2-1; the D call TRBD2 from the table was never checked on the DNA. TRBV12-2 is termed a pseudogene. CDR3 size: 17 residues.

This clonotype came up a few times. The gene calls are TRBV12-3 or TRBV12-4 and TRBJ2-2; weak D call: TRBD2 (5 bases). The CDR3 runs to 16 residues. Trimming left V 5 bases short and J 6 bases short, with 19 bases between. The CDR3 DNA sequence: TGTGCCAGCAGTAGTGTTCTAGCTATCACCCCCGGGGAGCTGTTTTTT. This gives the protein CASSSVLAITPGELFF.

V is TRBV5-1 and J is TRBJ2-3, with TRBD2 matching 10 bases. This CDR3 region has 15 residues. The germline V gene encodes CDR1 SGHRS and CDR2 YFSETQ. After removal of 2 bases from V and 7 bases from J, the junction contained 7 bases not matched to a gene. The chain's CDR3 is CASSLGLAEGYTQYF. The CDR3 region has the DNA TGCGCCAGCAGCTTAGGACTAGCGGAGGGGTATACGCAGTATTTT. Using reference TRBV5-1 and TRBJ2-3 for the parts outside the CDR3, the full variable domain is KAGVTQTPRYLIKTRGQQVTLSCSPISGHRSVSWYQQTPGQGLQFLFEYFSETQRNKGNFPGRFSGRQFSNSRSEMNVSTLELGDSALYLCASSLGLAEGYTQYFGPGTRLTVL.

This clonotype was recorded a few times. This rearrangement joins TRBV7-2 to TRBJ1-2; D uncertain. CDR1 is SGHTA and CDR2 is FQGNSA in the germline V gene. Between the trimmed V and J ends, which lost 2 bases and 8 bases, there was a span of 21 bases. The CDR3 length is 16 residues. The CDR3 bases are TGTGCCAGCAGCTTACGACGTCCTCCCGGAGACGGGGGCTACACCTTC. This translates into CASSLRRPPGDGGYTF. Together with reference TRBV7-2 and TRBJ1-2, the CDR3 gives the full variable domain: GAGVSQSPSNKVTEKGKDVELRCDPISGHTALYWYRQSLGQGLEFLIYFQGNSAPDKSGLPSDRFSAERTGGSVSTLTIQRTQQEDSAVYLCASSLRRPPGDGGYTFGSGTRLTVV.

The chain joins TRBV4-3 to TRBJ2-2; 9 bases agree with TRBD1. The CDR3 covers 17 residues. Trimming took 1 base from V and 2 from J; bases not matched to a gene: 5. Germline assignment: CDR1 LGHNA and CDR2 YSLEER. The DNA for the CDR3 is TGCGCCAGCAGCCAAGGGACAGGGGACAGCAACACCGGGGAGCTGTTTTTT. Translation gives CASSQGTGDSNTGELFF.

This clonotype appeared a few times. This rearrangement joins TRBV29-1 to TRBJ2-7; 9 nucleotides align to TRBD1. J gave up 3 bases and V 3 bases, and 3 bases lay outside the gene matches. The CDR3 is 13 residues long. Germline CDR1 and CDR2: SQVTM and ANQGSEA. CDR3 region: CSVEGQGIYEQYF. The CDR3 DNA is TGCAGCGTTGAGGGACAGGGAATCTACGAGCAGTACTTC.

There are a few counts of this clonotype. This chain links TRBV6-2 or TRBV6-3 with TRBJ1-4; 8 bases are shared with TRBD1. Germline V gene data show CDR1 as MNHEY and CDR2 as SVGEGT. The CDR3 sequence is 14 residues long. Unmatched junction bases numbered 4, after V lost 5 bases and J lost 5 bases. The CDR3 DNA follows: TGTGCCAGCAGTACGGACAGGGCGAATGAAAAACTGTTTTTT. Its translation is CASSTDRANEKLFF.

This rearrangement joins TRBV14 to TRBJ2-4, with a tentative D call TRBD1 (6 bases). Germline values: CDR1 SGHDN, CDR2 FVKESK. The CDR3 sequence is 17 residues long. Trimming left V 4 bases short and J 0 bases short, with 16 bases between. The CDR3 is CASSPGQRMIAKNIQYF. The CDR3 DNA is TGTGCCAGCAGCCCCGGACAGAGGATGATAGCCAAAAACATTCAGTACTTC.

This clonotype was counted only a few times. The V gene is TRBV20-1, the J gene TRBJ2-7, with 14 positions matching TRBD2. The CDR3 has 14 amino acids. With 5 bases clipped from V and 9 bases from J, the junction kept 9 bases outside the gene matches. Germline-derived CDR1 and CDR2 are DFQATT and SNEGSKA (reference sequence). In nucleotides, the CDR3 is TGCAGTGCTTCGCCCGGGACTAGCGGGAGTGTGCAGTACTTC. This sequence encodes CSASPGTSGSVQYF.

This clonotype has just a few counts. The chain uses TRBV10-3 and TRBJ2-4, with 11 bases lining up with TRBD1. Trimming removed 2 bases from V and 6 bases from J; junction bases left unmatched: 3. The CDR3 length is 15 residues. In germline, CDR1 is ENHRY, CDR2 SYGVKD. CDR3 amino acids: CAISEPGTGGNIQYF. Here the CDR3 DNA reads TGTGCCATCAGTGAGCCCGGGACAGGGGGAAACATTCAGTACTTC.

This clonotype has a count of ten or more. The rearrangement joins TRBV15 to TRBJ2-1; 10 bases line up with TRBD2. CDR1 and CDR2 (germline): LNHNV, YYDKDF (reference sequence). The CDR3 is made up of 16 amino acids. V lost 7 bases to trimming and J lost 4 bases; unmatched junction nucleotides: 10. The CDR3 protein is CATKGLRTSGYNEQFF. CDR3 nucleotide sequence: TGTGCCACCAAGGGTTTACGGACTAGCGGTTACAATGAGCAGTTCTTC. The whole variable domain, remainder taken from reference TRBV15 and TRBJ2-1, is DAMVIQNPRYQVTQFGKPVTLSCSQTLNHNVMYWYQQKSSQAPKLLFHYYDKDFNNEADTPDNFQSRRPNTSFCFLDIRSPGLGDTAMYLCATKGLRTSGYNEQFFGPGTRLTVL.